Each of the 32 T cell receptor beta chains below was sequenced from the same sample in a study of T cell responses to AZD1222 COVID-19 vaccine. The protocol was immunoSEQ multiplex PCR, while the TCRdb copy is restricted to in-frame clones and leaves out a portion. The sample yields some 180,000 clones, almost 95% seen once. The sample consisted of peripheral blood, taken on day 0 of AZD1222 vaccination. These receptors all stem from an adult in good health.

In this sample, this clone turned up once. The same CDR3 also results from other DNA sequences found in this sample. The chain has TRBV7-2 and TRBJ2-7, with 9 bases that match TRBD2. Trimming cost V 2 bases and J 1 base; bases outside gene matches: 12. Looked up from germline, CDR1 is SGHTA and CDR2 is FQGNSA. The CDR3 is 18 residues long. CDR3 nucleotides: TGTGCCAGCAGCTTAAAAATCGGCGGGGGGGCCGGGTCCTACGAGCAGTACTTC. Protein: CASSLKIGGGAGSYEQYF.

V usage is TRBV6-2 or TRBV6-3 and J usage is TRBJ2-4; 8 bases line up with TRBD1. CDR3 size: 16 residues. The V and J ends lost 5 bases and 1 base, in that order; junction bases with no gene match: 7. Per the germline V gene, CDR1 is MNHEY and CDR2 is SVGEGT. CDR3 nucleotide sequence: TGTGCCAGCAGTCCACAGGGGGTAGTTGCCAAAAACATTCAGTACTTC. Translated: CASSPQGVVAKNIQYF.

The chain links TRBV6-5 to TRBJ1-5; D perhaps matches TRBD1 (6 bases). The CDR3 contains 12 residues. Germline V gene lookup returns CDR1 MNHEY and CDR2 SVGAGI. Trimming took off 8 bases at V and 8 bases at J, with 13 bases between the two ends. Here the CDR3 reads CASSGGAEPQHF. In nucleotides, the CDR3 is TGTGCCAGCTCCGGGGGCGCGGAGCCCCAGCATTTT.

The chain is built from TRBV7-3 and TRBJ2-3, with D maybe TRBD1 (6 bases). The germline CDR1 and CDR2 sequences are SGHTA and FQGTGA. This CDR3 is built from 14 residues. The germline V and J ends were trimmed by 2 bases and 1 base, with 7 bases remaining between them. The CDR3 sequence is CASSLAGGTDTQYF. CDR3 nucleotides: TGTGCCAGCAGCTTAGCAGGGGGCACAGATACGCAGTATTTT.

CDR3 protein: CASSRTIITLYNEQFF. The CDR3 DNA follows: TGTGCCAGCAGCCGGACTATCATTACCCTCTACAATGAGCAGTTCTTC. The chain combines TRBV5-6 with TRBJ2-1; perhaps TRBD2 as D (6 bases). Germline values: CDR1 SGHDT, CDR2 YYEEEE. The length of the CDR3 is 16 residues. The V end was cut by 4 bases, the J end by 3 bases, with 17 bases between. Complete variable domain (other parts from reference TRBV5-6 and TRBJ2-1): DAGVTQSPTHLIKTRGQQVTLRCSPKSGHDTVSWYQQALGQGPQFIFQYYEEEERQRGNFPDRFSGHQFPNYSSELNVNALLLGDSALYLCASSRTIITLYNEQFFGPGTRLTVL.

The chain carries TRBV2 and TRBJ1-2; D gene unclear. V lost 8 bases and J 0 bases, leaving 7 bases between the germline ends. CDR3 length: 12 residues. Germline V gene lookup returns CDR1 SNHLY and CDR2 FYNNEI. The CDR3 spells CASSPTNYGYTF. Here the CDR3 DNA reads TGTGCCAGCTCTCCTACTAACTATGGCTACACCTTC.

The rearrangement uses TRBV18 and TRBJ1-2; D not resolved. Trimming stripped 0 bases from V and 6 bases from J, with 11 bases between. Germline-derived CDR1 and CDR2 are KGHSH and LQKENI. CDR3 length: 14 amino acids. The CDR3 DNA sequence: TGTGCCAGCTCACCACCCTCGGAAAGGGATGGCTACACCTTC. Residues: CASSPPSERDGYTF.

The V call is TRBV4-1, the J call TRBJ1-1; possible D gene TRBD1, 6 bases. Trimming left V 2 bases short and J 0 bases short, with 16 bases between. The CDR3 covers 17 residues. Germline V gene data show CDR1 as MGHRA and CDR2 as YSYEKL. The CDR3 bases are TGCGCCAGCAGCCAAAGGGGGGCCGGGGCAGTGAACACTGAAGCTTTCTTT. As protein: CASSQRGAGAVNTEAFF.

V gene TRBV27 combines with J gene TRBJ1-5; TRBD1 aligns across 8 bases. The CDR3 runs 17 residues. The germline CDR1 and CDR2 sequences are MNHEY and SMNVEV (reference sequence). Trimming took 4 bases from V and 1 from J; bases not matched to a gene: 9. CDR3 region: CASSSWTGLPSNQPQHF. The CDR3 DNA reads TGTGCCAGCAGTTCTTGGACAGGGCTACCGAGCAATCAGCCCCAGCATTTT.

The CDR3 nucleotides read TGTGCCAGCAGCCGCGGGTGGATCTACGAGCAGTACTTC. Protein: CASSRGWIYEQYF. The J gene is TRBJ2-7, the V gene TRBV6-5; D might be TRBD2 (5 bases). V lost 6 bases and J 3 bases, leaving 12 bases between the germline ends. The CDR3 totals 13 residues. CDR1 MNHEY and CDR2 SVGAGI come from the germline V gene.

The J gene is TRBJ2-7, the V gene TRBV6-5, with TRBD2 matching over 7 bases. Losses at the gene ends were 2 bases for V and 2 bases for J; bases not matched to a gene: 3. The CDR3 is 14 residues long. CDR1 is MNHEY and CDR2 is SVGAGI in the germline V gene. Here the CDR3 reads CASSYAGEAYEQYF. The CDR3, as DNA: TGTGCCAGCAGTTACGCGGGGGAGGCCTACGAGCAGTACTTC.

The gene calls are TRBV3-1 (or the pseudogene TRBV3-2) and TRBJ1-2; TRBD1 agrees at 11 bases. Germline V CDR1 and CDR2: LGHDT, YNNKEL (reference sequence). The CDR3 covers 15 residues. The ends lost 0 bases at V and 7 bases at J; junction bases unmatched: 4. DNA for the CDR3: TGTGCCAGCAGCCAAGACCTGGGACAGGGGGGTGGCTACACCTTC. It yields the protein CASSQDLGQGGGYTF.

The CDR3: CASSQARDRAWETQYF. CDR3 in DNA: TGCGCCAGCAGCCAAGCCCGGGACAGGGCATGGGAGACCCAGTACTTC. The chain recombines TRBV4-1 with TRBJ2-5; 9 bases fit TRBD1. This CDR3 region has 16 residues. V was pared by 1 base and J by 5 bases, with 8 bases of the junction left unmatched. Germline CDR1 is MGHRA and CDR2 is YSYEKL.

CDR3 residues: CASSPGQGMNTEAFF. The CDR3 coding sequence is TGCGCCAGCAGCCCGGGACAGGGAATGAACACTGAAGCTTTCTTT. The V gene is TRBV4-3, the J gene TRBJ1-1; 9 positions match TRBD1. This CDR3 spans 15 amino acids. V lost 4 bases and J lost 0; bases outside the gene matches: 3. Germline loops: CDR1 LGHNA, CDR2 YSLEER.

The chain joins TRBV28 to TRBJ1-4; 7 bases align to TRBD1. The CDR3 spans 16 residues. V lost 5 bases to trimming and J lost 4 bases; unmatched junction nucleotides: 10. CDR1 MDHEN and CDR2 SYDVKM come from the germline V gene. Here the CDR3 DNA reads TGTGCCAGCAGTCTAAGCTGGGACAGCGATAATGAAAAACTGTTTTTT. Protein product: CASSLSWDSDNEKLFF.

This rearrangement joins TRBV5-6 to TRBJ1-6; tentatively, D is TRBD1 (6 bases). This CDR3 has 15 residues. V lost 1 base to trimming and J lost 8 bases, with 13 bases between them. Germline CDR1 and CDR2: SGHDT and YYEEEE. CDR3 DNA sequence: TGTGCCAGCAGCTTGAATCAGGGGTGGGATTCACCCCTCCACTTT. As protein: CASSLNQGWDSPLHF.

The V and J genes are TRBV6-9 and TRBJ2-1; 12 bases match TRBD1. The length of the CDR3 is 16 residues. Trimming took 2 bases from V and 9 from J; bases not matched to a gene: 8. Per germline, CDR1 MNHGY and CDR2 SVAAGI. CDR3 nucleotides: TGTGCCAGCAGTTATCTGGGACAGGGGGCAGTTGGTGAGCAGTTCTTC. It specifies CASSYLGQGAVGEQFF.

The chain uses TRBV27 and TRBJ2-7, with TRBD1 matching 11 bases. J lost 0 bases, V lost 5 bases, and 3 bases had no gene match. This CDR3 contains 15 residues. Germline CDR1 is MNHEY and CDR2 is SMNVEV (reference sequence). The chain's CDR3 is CASSPGTGGSYEQYF. Here the CDR3 DNA reads TGTGCCAGCAGTCCCGGGACAGGGGGCTCCTACGAGCAGTACTTC.

The V and J genes are TRBV5-1 and TRBJ1-3; D unresolved. Germline CDR1 reads SGHRS; CDR2 reads YFSETQ. Trimming left V 3 bases short and J 0 bases short, with 10 bases between. This CDR3 comprises 15 residues. Written as DNA, the CDR3 is TGCGCCAGCAGCTCGGGATTACTCTCTGGAAACACCATATATTTT. This gives the protein CASSSGLLSGNTIYF.

J is TRBJ1-2 and V is TRBV5-3; a possible D gene is TRBD1 (5 bases). TRBV5-3 is an ORF, and what it does is uncertain. This CDR3 spans 13 amino acids. V gave up 2 bases and J gave up 5 bases, with 10 bases separating them. In nucleotides, the CDR3 is TGTGCCAGAAGCTTAAAGGGACGATATGGCTACACCTTC. Residues: CARSLKGRYGYTF.

The chain uses TRBV27 and TRBJ1-4; 7 nucleotides agree with TRBD1. The junction had 13 bases not matched to a gene; V was cut back by 4 bases and J by 8 bases. This CDR3 region has 16 residues. Germline assignment: CDR1 MNHEY and CDR2 SMNVEV (reference sequence). The CDR3 nucleotides are TGTGCCAGCAGTTCAATCCGACAGGGCAGAGGCGAAAAACTGTTTTTT. Protein sequence: CASSSIRQGRGEKLFF.

This chain joins TRBV30 and TRBJ1-1; 7 bases map to TRBD1. V dropped 5 bases and J dropped 0; count of bases not matched to a gene: 6. The CDR3 is 14 amino acids. Germline CDR1 GTSNPN, CDR2 SVGIG (reference sequence). The CDR3 spells CAWGTGVLNTEAFF. Written as DNA, the CDR3 is TGTGCCTGGGGTACAGGGGTATTGAACACTGAAGCTTTCTTT.

The V gene is TRBV25-1, the J gene TRBJ1-2; D might be TRBD1 (6 bases). V shed 1 base and J shed 5 bases, with 11 bases lying between them. From germline, CDR1 is MGHDK and CDR2 SYGVNS. This CDR3 has 14 amino acids. The CDR3 spells CASSESGAHYGYTF. The CDR3 nucleotides are TGTGCCAGCAGTGAATCAGGGGCTCATTATGGCTACACCTTC.

CDR3 sequence (DNA): TGTGCCAGCAGCGCAGAGGTCCGAAACTATGGCTACACCTTC. Translated, it gives CASSAEVRNYGYTF. The V and J genes are TRBV2 and TRBJ1-2; D is uncertain. There are 14 residues in the CDR3. Germline CDR1 and CDR2: SNHLY and FYNNEI. Deletions cut 6 bases from V and 2 bases from J, with 13 bases between.

The CDR3 reads CASSTYRASMNEQFF. For the CDR3, the DNA is TGTGCCAGCAGTACTTACAGGGCAAGTATGAATGAGCAGTTCTTC. The V and J genes are TRBV25-1 and TRBJ2-1, with D perhaps matching TRBD1 (6 bases). Between the trimmed V and J ends, which lost 5 bases and 7 bases, there was a span of 18 bases. CDR3 length: 15 residues. CDR1 is MGHDK and CDR2 is SYGVNS in the germline V gene.

The rearrangement uses TRBV5-6 and TRBJ1-6; D is ambiguous. Between the trimmed V and J ends, which lost 0 bases and 11 bases, there was a span of 6 bases. Germline assignment: CDR1 SGHDT and CDR2 YYEEEE. This CDR3 is 12 amino acids long. Here the CDR3 DNA reads TGTGCCAGCAGCTTGGGTACCCCACCCCTCCACTTT. Protein sequence: CASSLGTPPLHF.

The chain couples TRBV18 to TRBJ2-7; 7 nucleotides align to TRBD1. In germline, CDR1 is KGHSH, CDR2 LQKENI. Trimming at V came to 0 bases and at J to 0 bases, leaving 5 bases not matched to a gene. This CDR3 has 16 amino acids. The CDR3 bases are TGTGCCAGCTCACCACCCCAGGGGGTCGTCTCCTACGAGCAGTACTTC. Translating gives CASSPPQGVVSYEQYF.

The chain is built from TRBV27 and TRBJ1-2; tentative D call: TRBD1 (5 bases). The length of the CDR3 is 14 residues. Looked up from germline, CDR1 is MNHEY and CDR2 is SMNVEV (reference sequence). V dropped 6 bases and J dropped 0 bases, with 11 bases sitting between them. CDR3 protein: CASRDGAANYGYTF. Written as DNA, the CDR3 is TGTGCCAGCAGGGACGGGGCCGCTAACTATGGCTACACCTTC.

The count of this clone is one. The chain employs TRBV3-1 (or the pseudogene TRBV3-2) and TRBJ2-5, with a weak D call TRBD2 (6 bases). Trimming took off 1 base at V and 5 bases at J, with 11 bases between the two ends. This CDR3 spans 14 amino acids. Germline loops: CDR1 LGHDT, CDR2 YNNKEL (reference sequence). The CDR3: CASSQVPAGETQYF. In DNA, the CDR3 is TGTGCCAGCAGCCAAGTTCCGGCGGGGGAGACCCAGTACTTC.

The V call is TRBV19, the J call TRBJ2-7; 7 positions agree with TRBD1. The V gene's germline CDR1 is LNHDA and CDR2 SQIVND (reference sequence). V was clipped by 3 bases and J by 2 bases; unmatched bases: 16. This CDR3 region has 18 residues. CDR3: CASSILPGTAGITYEQYF. The CDR3 DNA reads TGTGCCAGTAGTATCCTGCCCGGGACAGCAGGCATCACCTACGAGCAGTACTTC. Full variable domain (missing parts from reference TRBV19 and TRBJ2-7): DGGITQSPKYLFRKEGQNVTLSCEQNLNHDAMYWYRQDPGQGLRLIYYSQIVNDFQKGDIAEGYSVSREKKESFPLTVTSAQKNPTAFYLCASSILPGTAGITYEQYFGPGTRLTVT.

The chain is built from TRBV20-1 and TRBJ2-5, with D tentatively TRBD1 (6 bases). There are 13 residues in the CDR3. V was clipped by 3 bases and J by 5 bases, with 13 bases between them. CDR1 and CDR2 from the germline V gene are DFQATT and SNEGSKA (reference sequence). As DNA, the CDR3 is TGCAGTGCTAGTGACAGGCTGGGGGAGACCCAGTACTTC. Amino acid sequence: CSASDRLGETQYF.

The gene calls are TRBV24-1 and TRBJ2-1; D may be TRBD2 (5 bases). The CDR3 spans 11 residues. The germline V gene encodes CDR1 KGHDR and CDR2 SFDVKD. The V and J ends lost 6 bases and 10 bases respectively, with 9 bases between them. The CDR3 spells CATSLRLEQFF. CDR3 DNA sequence: TGTGCCACCAGTCTCCGACTAGAGCAGTTCTTC.